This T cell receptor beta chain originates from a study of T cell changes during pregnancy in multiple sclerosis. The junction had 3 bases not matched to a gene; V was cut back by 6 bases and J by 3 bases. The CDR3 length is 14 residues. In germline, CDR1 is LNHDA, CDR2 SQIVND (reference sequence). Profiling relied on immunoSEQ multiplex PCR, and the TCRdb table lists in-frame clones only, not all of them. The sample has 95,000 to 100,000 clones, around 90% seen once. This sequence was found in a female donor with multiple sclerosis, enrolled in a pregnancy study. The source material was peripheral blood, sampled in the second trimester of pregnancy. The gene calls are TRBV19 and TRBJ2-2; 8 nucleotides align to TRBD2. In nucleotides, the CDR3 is TGTGCCAGTAGGCTAGCGGGTGACACCGGGGAGCTGTTTTTT. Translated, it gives CASRLAGDTGELFF.